This is a list of T cell receptor beta chains from one sample in a study of CD8 T cells in ankylosing spondylitis. Each CDR3 protein gets one entry after TCRdb re-called the 5' RACE reads with MiXCR. Altogether approximately 180,000 distinct CDR3 sequences are present, 15% to 20% being singletons, with the ten largest covering roughly 4%. The sequencing input was blood, either unsorted or a sorted T cell fraction (not recorded which). Receptor source: a male donor under 30 with ankylosing spondylitis or in good health (not recorded which). Both conserved end residues are part of each CDR3.

TRBV5-1	TRBJ2-7	CASSLEGRAYF
TRBV12-3/TRBV12-4	TRBJ2-7	CASSFRGRTYEQYF
TRBV4-1	TRBJ2-1	CASSLSLAGAYNEQFF
TRBV19	TRBJ2-7	CASASSGIDGSYEQYF
TRBV6-2/TRBV6-3	TRBJ2-2	CASTETSGRRTNTGELFF
TRBV6-5	TRBJ2-2	CASSTWTRNTGELFF
TRBV3-1	TRBJ1-5	CASSQSYRGNSNQPQHF
TRBV29-1	TRBJ2-1	CSGTSGNSDEQFF
TRBV4-3	TRBJ2-7	CASSQAPGSIYEQYF
TRBV12-3/TRBV12-4	TRBJ1-2	CASRTGANYGYTF
TRBV6-6	TRBJ1-1	CASTGKTEAFF
TRBV29-1	TRBJ1-4	CSVTDGDPNEKLFF
TRBV18	TRBJ2-3	CASSPGAVSTDTQYF
TRBV9	TRBJ1-3	CASSPQTVFGNTIYF
TRBV20-1	TRBJ2-1	CSARDLFHEQFF
TRBV27	TRBJ2-7	CASSALAGVSYEQYF
TRBV5-1	TRBJ2-1	CASSLEDYGNEQFF
TRBV19	TRBJ1-5	CASSTPGTGPNQPQHF
TRBV29-1	TRBJ1-1	CSVRDKNTEAFF
TRBV6-1	TRBJ2-3	CASSATYTDTQYF
TRBV15	TRBJ2-5	CATRAQETQYF
TRBV15	TRBJ1-1	CATSRAGITEAFF
TRBV7-2	TRBJ2-1	CASSVLPGLAGTWNEQFF
TRBV6-1	TRBJ1-5	CASSDLGDQPQHF
TRBV20-1	TRBJ2-3	CSASSPGLPDTQYF
TRBV4-1	TRBJ1-4	CASSQMGATNEKLFF
TRBV20-1	TRBJ2-7	CSASPLSLDSYEQYF
TRBV6-2/TRBV6-3	TRBJ2-2	CASSYFDRPSGGELFF
TRBV28	TRBJ2-5	CASLRPGQGAETQYF
TRBV29-1	TRBJ1-1	CSPTPGSGTEAFF
TRBV20-1	TRBJ2-1	CSATRALWGSNEQFF
TRBV7-7	TRBJ2-2	CASSEDFYTGELFF
TRBV27	TRBJ1-4	CASSPYKTTNEKLFF
TRBV7-9	TRBJ2-1	CASRGEAYNEQFF
TRBV6-2/TRBV6-3	TRBJ2-3	CASSYEGPTDTQYF
TRBV6-5	TRBJ2-7	CASRGATSGTYYEQYF
TRBV20-1	TRBJ2-4	CSARDGTRFRF
TRBV7-9	TRBJ2-5	CASSSGLASQETQYF
TRBV12-3/TRBV12-4	TRBJ1-5	CASSSQGINQPQHF
TRBV11-2	TRBJ1-2	CASRPPGTVYGYTF
TRBV18	TRBJ1-3	CASSPGQVGNTIYF
TRBV12-3/TRBV12-4	TRBJ2-1	CASRVAGGPRNEQFF
TRBV25-1	TRBJ2-7	CASSDFSYEQYF